This T cell receptor (beta chain) was recovered during a study of blood T cell repertoires in COVID-19. As for the study in general: Italy, Spain and the United States were the sources of the convalescent and acute COVID-19 samples. PBMCs, B-cell-depleted T cells, or T cells provided the cDNA or gDNA that made up the material.

Clones were sequenced by immunoSEQ multiplex PCR, and TCRdb holds only the in-frame ones, with some missing. This table has 90,000 to 120,000 clones, around 90% appearing once. The sequenced sample was peripheral blood. This sequence was found in a man aged 35 to 55 with active or convalescent COVID-19.

The CDR3 loop is CASSLDPTRTDTQYF. The CDR3 DNA reads as TGTGCCAGCAGCCTTGACCCGACACGCACAGATACGCAGTATTTT. The chain is built from TRBV6-5 and TRBJ2-3; D remains ambiguous. CDR1 and CDR2 from the germline V gene are MNHEY and SVGAGI. The CDR3 length is 15 residues. Trimming removed 6 bases at V and 1 base at J, with 14 bases between.